The TCR beta chain described here comes from a study of T cells in Graves' hyperthyroidism and ophthalmopathy. Newly diagnosed hyperthyroidism, duration under 2 months, in patients aged 18 to 65. CDR3 length: 14 residues. Trimming shortened V by 5 bases and J by 6 bases, and 14 bases separated the two germline ends. CDR1 and CDR2 from the germline V gene are MNHEY and SMNVEV (reference sequence). The source material, RNA transcripts, was used to amplify TCR beta CDR3 regions. The HTBI primer set was used in a first-round RT-PCR of the TCR CDR3. TCRdb re-called the multiplex PCR reads with MiXCR, one entry per CDR3 protein. The repertoire includes about 720,000 distinct CDR3 sequences, around 20% of them detected once, and around 17% sits in the top ten.

Source material: blood. J is TRBJ2-4 and V is TRBV27; D may correspond to TRBD1 or TRBD2 (5 bases each). This clonotype was sampled from a woman in her forties or fifties with Graves' hyperthyroidism that later progressed to Graves' ophthalmopathy. The CDR3 sequence: CASSGGPKGNIQYF. The CDR3, as DNA: TGTGCCAGCAGTGGGGGTCCAAAAGGAAACATTCAGTACTTC.